These 26 T cell receptor beta chains share one sample of origin, sequenced in a study of type 1 regulatory T cells. Their antigens are not known. TCRdb reanalysed the reads using MiXCR and keeps one entry per CDR3 protein. In the table there are about 68,000 distinct CDR3 sequences, about 69% of which are singletons. Sequences were obtained from cultured T cells, either the whole culture or a sorted T cell fraction (not recorded which). Described subset: Tr1-enriched cell product generated in vitro against host alloantigens. The source of these receptors is a human donor in good health.

The rearrangement joins TRBV5-3 to TRBJ2-1; maybe TRBD2 (6 bases). TRBV5-3 is designated an ORF whose function remains uncertain. The germline V and J ends were trimmed by 1 base and 4 bases, with 18 bases remaining between them. The CDR3 has 17 residues. The CDR3 DNA reads TGTGCCAGAAGCTTGATCTTCGGGAGAGGTCTATACAATGAGCAGTTCTTC. Encoded protein: CARSLIFGRGLYNEQFF.

This clonotype came up once. The V and J genes are TRBV20-1 and TRBJ1-2, with a tentative D call TRBD1 (5 bases). Germline V lookup: CDR1 DFQATT, CDR2 SNEGSKA (reference sequence). The CDR3 has 15 amino acids. Deletions cut 6 bases from V and 2 bases from J, with 19 bases between. The chain's CDR3 is CSAERGRGGNYGYTF. The CDR3 nucleotides are TGCAGTGCCGAACGCGGTCGGGGGGGAAACTATGGCTACACCTTC.

The rearrangement uses TRBV20-1 and TRBJ2-1, with a tentative D call TRBD2 (6 bases). Germline lookup yields CDR1 DFQATT and CDR2 SNEGSKA (reference sequence). V shed 0 bases and J shed 7 bases, with 16 bases lying between them. There are 15 residues in the CDR3. The CDR3 here is CSARDGGIHNNEQFF. The CDR3 region has the DNA TGCAGTGCTAGAGATGGGGGGATTCATAATAATGAGCAGTTCTTC.

This rearrangement joins TRBV29-1 to TRBJ2-5; D gene ambiguous. Between the trimmed V and J ends, which lost 4 bases and 0 bases, there was a span of 12 bases. This CDR3 is 14 amino acids long. The germline CDR1 and CDR2 sequences are SQVTM and ANQGSEA. The CDR3: CSVVSQINQETQYF. The CDR3 DNA reads TGCAGCGTTGTCTCACAGATCAACCAAGAGACCCAGTACTTC.

The chain couples TRBV2 to TRBJ1-5; D remains unclear. The CDR3 loop spans 14 amino acids. With 0 bases removed from V and 5 bases from J, the gap between germline ends came to 8 bases. Germline CDR1 and CDR2: SNHLY and FYNNEI. CDR3 sequence reads: CASSEAGRDQPQHF. CDR3 nucleotides: TGTGCCAGCAGTGAAGCGGGAAGGGATCAGCCCCAGCATTTT.

V gene TRBV6-5 combines with J gene TRBJ1-4, with D possibly TRBD1 on 5 matching bases. Germline assignment: CDR1 MNHEY and CDR2 SVGAGI. This CDR3 comprises 14 residues. Trimming removed 2 bases at V and 10 bases at J, with 14 bases between. CDR3 DNA: TGTGCCAGCAGTTACGGACAAAACGGAGGAAAACTGTTTTTT. It specifies CASSYGQNGGKLFF.

Worth noting for this clonotype: The CDR3 carries no conserved terminal phenylalanine or tryptophan, so it likely arises from a read error. The rearrangement links TRBV6-1 to TRBJ2-3; D is uncertain. Trimming took 2 bases from V and 3 from J, leaving 9 bases between them. The CDR3 sequence is 14 residues long. Germline V gene lookup returns CDR1 MNHNS and CDR2 SASEGT. The CDR3 loop is CASSEILRTDTQYS. Here the CDR3 DNA reads TGTGCCAGCAGTGAAATTCTCCGTACAGATACGCAGTATTCT.

This clonotype was seen once. The V gene is TRBV20-1, the J gene TRBJ2-2, with D tentatively TRBD2 (6 bases). The CDR3 consists of 16 residues. Trimming stripped 4 bases from V and 4 bases from J, with 19 bases between. CDR1 and CDR2 (germline): DFQATT, SNEGSKA (reference sequence). CDR3 bases: TGCAGTGCTACCAGGCGGGGCAGGGCGAGCACCGGGGAGCTGTTTTTT. It translates to CSATRRGRASTGELFF.

The V and J genes are TRBV12-3 or TRBV12-4 and TRBJ2-1; TRBD2 aligns across 11 bases. The length of the CDR3 is 15 residues. The junction had 8 bases not matched to a gene; V was cut back by 6 bases and J by 7 bases. CDR3 DNA sequence: TGTGCCAGCAGGGTAGCGGGAGGGCCTAGTAATGAGCAGTTCTTC. Amino acid sequence: CASRVAGGPSNEQFF.

This chain connects TRBV20-1 to TRBJ1-1; perhaps TRBD1 as D (6 bases). Trimming cost V 8 bases and J 6 bases, with 16 bases left between them. Germline loops: CDR1 DFQATT, CDR2 SNEGSKA (reference sequence). The CDR3 loop spans 12 amino acids. The CDR3, as DNA: TGCAGTACTATCAGGGGAAGGGCTGAAGCTTTCTTT. The encoded protein is CSTIRGRAEAFF.

The rearrangement joins TRBV20-1 to TRBJ2-1; 7 positions match TRBD2. Trimming cost V 0 bases and J 9 bases; bases outside gene matches: 11. The V gene's germline CDR1 is DFQATT and CDR2 SNEGSKA (reference sequence). The CDR3 length is 15 residues. The CDR3 DNA reads TGCAGTGCTAGAGATCTGGGCGGGAGTTTCAGTGAGCAGTTCTTC. This codes for CSARDLGGSFSEQFF.

The genes are TRBV20-1 and TRBJ2-3; 7 nucleotides align to TRBD2. The CDR3 totals 13 residues. Germline CDR1 and CDR2: DFQATT and SNEGSKA (reference sequence). J lost 1 base, V lost 8 bases, and 6 bases had no gene match. CDR3 region: CSSTAGGTDTQYF. In nucleotides, the CDR3 is TGCAGTTCGACGGCGGGGGGCACAGATACGCAGTATTTT.

This clonotype was detected only a few times. The J gene is TRBJ2-2, the V gene TRBV7-7, with 12 bases that match TRBD2. The V and J ends lost 3 bases and 7 bases, in that order; junction bases with no gene match: 6. The CDR3 consists of 16 residues. Looked up from germline, CDR1 is SSHAT and CDR2 is FNYEAQ (reference sequence). CDR3 DNA: TGTGCCAGCAGCTTCCTAGCGGGAGGGATCGGCGGGGAGCTGTTTTTT. Protein: CASSFLAGGIGGELFF.

The chain has TRBV3-1 and TRBJ2-5; 10 bases map to TRBD2. The V gene end was trimmed by 4 bases and the J gene end by 4 bases; junction bases not matched to a gene: 9. Per the germline V gene, CDR1 is LGHDT and CDR2 is YNNKEL (reference sequence). The CDR3 is 16 amino acids. The CDR3 region is CASSPNPGLAAETQYF. The CDR3 DNA sequence: TGTGCCAGCAGCCCGAATCCCGGACTAGCGGCAGAGACCCAGTACTTC.

V and J are TRBV30 and TRBJ2-7; D is uncertain. CDR1 is GTSNPN and CDR2 is SVGIG in the germline V gene (reference sequence). This CDR3 has 12 amino acids. V shed 3 bases and J shed 0 bases, with 6 bases lying between them. As DNA, the CDR3 is TGTGCCTGGAGCCCTGACTCCTACGAGCAGTACTTC. This translates into CAWSPDSYEQYF. The full variable domain, rest sourced from reference TRBV30 and TRBJ2-7, is SQTIHQWPATLVQPVGSPLSLECTVEGTSNPNLYWYRQAAGRGLQLLFYSVGIGQISSEVPQNLSASRPQDRQFILSSKKLLLSDSGFYLCAWSPDSYEQYFGPGTRLTVT.

The rearrangement links TRBV28 to TRBJ2-3; 11 bases map to TRBD2. V trimming: 2 bases; J trimming: 2 bases; junction bases outside the gene matches: 6. The CDR3 is 17 residues long. The V gene's germline CDR1 is MDHEN and CDR2 SYDVKM. CDR3 in DNA: TGTGCCAGCAGTTTAGTCCGACTAGCGGGGAACACAGATACGCAGTATTTT. This sequence encodes CASSLVRLAGNTDTQYF. Full variable domain (missing parts from reference TRBV28 and TRBJ2-3): DVKVTQSSRYLVKRTGEKVFLECVQDMDHENMFWYRQDPGLGLRLIYFSYDVKMKEKGDIPEGYSVSREKKERFSLILESASTNQTSMYLCASSLVRLAGNTDTQYFGPGTRLTVL.

This clonotype was seen a few times. This chain uses TRBV9 with TRBJ1-3; TRBD1 agrees at 8 bases. Germline V lookup: CDR1 SGDLS, CDR2 YYNGEE. The CDR3 loop spans 16 amino acids. V lost 3 bases, J lost 5 bases, and 10 bases stayed unmatched. The CDR3 loop is CASSETGTGQRNTIYF. CDR3 nucleotide sequence: TGTGCCAGCAGCGAGACAGGGACAGGACAACGAAACACCATATATTTT.

There are a few counts of this clonotype. V usage is TRBV30 and J usage is TRBJ1-5; D is perhaps TRBD1 (5 bases). CDR1 is GTSNPN and CDR2 is SVGIG in the germline V gene (reference sequence). Trimming took off 2 bases at V and 2 bases at J, with 10 bases between the two ends. The CDR3 consists of 14 residues. In nucleotides, the CDR3 is TGTGCCTGGAGTCAGGGACGGGGCAATCAGCCCCAGCATTTT. Translation gives CAWSQGRGNQPQHF.

The rearrangement joins TRBV20-1 to TRBJ1-1; D gene uncertain. In germline, CDR1 is DFQATT, CDR2 SNEGSKA (reference sequence). V lost 6 bases to trimming and J lost 5 bases, with 16 bases between them. This CDR3 comprises 13 residues. The CDR3 spells CSALEDPGTEAFF. In DNA form, the CDR3 reads TGCAGTGCCCTGGAAGACCCGGGGACTGAAGCTTTCTTT.

This chain joins TRBV5-1 and TRBJ2-5; 8 bases line up with TRBD1. The CDR3 has 14 residues. V shed 4 bases, J shed 0 bases, and the junction held 2 bases outside the gene matches. In germline, CDR1 is SGHRS, CDR2 YFSETQ. This CDR3 is CASSRDRNQETQYF. The CDR3 nucleotides read TGCGCCAGCAGCCGGGACAGGAACCAAGAGACCCAGTACTTC. Full variable domain (outside the CDR3, taken from reference TRBV5-1 and TRBJ2-5): KAGVTQTPRYLIKTRGQQVTLSCSPISGHRSVSWYQQTPGQGLQFLFEYFSETQRNKGNFPGRFSGRQFSNSRSEMNVSTLELGDSALYLCASSRDRNQETQYFGPGTRLLVL.

The chain recombines TRBV5-1 with TRBJ2-3; unclear D gene. The germline V gene has CDR1 SGHRS and CDR2 YFSETQ. Trimming took off 0 bases at V and 6 bases at J, with 8 bases between the two ends. The CDR3 has 13 amino acids. This CDR3 is CASSLALLDTQYF. For the CDR3, the DNA is TGCGCCAGCAGCTTGGCTTTATTGGATACGCAGTATTTT.

The chain uses TRBV20-1 and TRBJ2-7, with 10 nucleotides matching TRBD2. The CDR3 loop spans 13 amino acids. V was pared by 4 bases and J by 3 bases, with 3 bases of the junction left unmatched. The germline CDR1 and CDR2 sequences are DFQATT and SNEGSKA (reference sequence). CDR3 sequence reads: CSATGTSVYEQYF. The CDR3 DNA reads as TGCAGTGCTACCGGGACTAGCGTCTACGAGCAGTACTTC.

The chain links TRBV20-1 to TRBJ2-1, with 8 bases that match TRBD2. Germline CDR1 DFQATT, CDR2 SNEGSKA (reference sequence). V gave up 5 bases and J gave up 6 bases; unmatched junction bases: 12. The CDR3 spans 15 residues. The CDR3 DNA follows: TGCAGTGCTGACACCAGCGGGAGTGGGGGCAATGAGCAGTTCTTC. Residues: CSADTSGSGGNEQFF.

Details on this clonotype: A clone one base away is much larger, so this may be a read error. This sequence joins TRBV7-9 and TRBJ1-4; D is ambiguous. The germline gives CDR1 SEHNR, CDR2 FQNEAQ (reference sequence). The length of the CDR3 is 14 residues. DNA of the CDR3: TGTGCCGGCAGCTTCAGTGCAACTAATGAAAAACTGTTTTTT. This translates into CAGSFSATNEKLFF.

The V call is TRBV9, the J call TRBJ2-2; D is possibly TRBD1 (6 bases). The germline V and J ends were trimmed by 7 bases and 0 bases, with 10 bases remaining between them. Per the germline V gene, CDR1 is SGDLS and CDR2 is YYNGEE. The CDR3 consists of 14 residues. CDR3 sequence: CASRYRANTGELFF. CDR3 in DNA: TGTGCCAGCCGGTACAGGGCGAACACCGGGGAGCTGTTTTTT.

This chain links TRBV5-6 with TRBJ2-1, with TRBD2 identical over 8 bases. CDR1 is SGHDT, CDR2 YYEEEE, per germline. The V segment lost 0 bases and the J segment 5 bases; nucleotides outside the gene matches: 7. CDR3 length: 16 amino acids. CDR3 in DNA: TGTGCCAGCAGCTTGGAAGTAGCGGGAAGAAACAATGAGCAGTTCTTC. Protein product: CASSLEVAGRNNEQFF.